The 2 T cell receptor beta chains given below trace back to one sample, sequenced in a study of blood T cells in healthy people across ages. It was with a sample-barcoded 5' primer and a J-beta primer mix that a second PCR of about 6 to 11 cycles was run. TCRdb analysed the 5' RACE reads with MiXCR anew, one entry per CDR3 protein. The table records over a million distinct CDR3 sequences, roughly 60% of them present only once. The material sequenced was blood. These receptor sequences come from a man between 18 and 29 years old in good health.

This chain uses TRBV28 with TRBJ2-2; 9 nucleotides align to TRBD1. The CDR3 is made up of 13 amino acids. In germline, CDR1 is MDHEN, CDR2 SYDVKM. V dropped 8 bases and J dropped 7; count of bases not matched to a gene: 5. The chain's CDR3 is CASHRGQVGELFF. As DNA, the CDR3 is TGTGCCAGCCACAGGGGGCAAGTCGGGGAGCTGTTTTTT.

This sequence joins TRBV6-5 and TRBJ2-3; D is possibly TRBD1 or TRBD2 (5 bases each). The germline V gene has CDR1 MNHEY and CDR2 SVGAGI. The V end was cut by 6 bases, the J end by 6 bases, with 16 bases between. CDR3 length: 14 residues. CDR3 DNA: TGTGCCAGCAGAACCGGGACGGCTTCGGATACGCAGTATTTT. Protein: CASRTGTASDTQYF.